Listed here are 27 T cell receptor beta chains from one sample, sequenced in a study of blood T cell repertoires in COVID-19. Sequencing was performed with immunoSEQ multiplex PCR; in TCRdb, only in-frame clones are kept and a portion is missing. The sample yields about 210,000 clones, 86% seen once. The specimen sequenced was PBMCs or T cells enriched from blood (not recorded which). The origin of the receptors is a woman in her 30s who had been exposed to COVID-19.

The chain recombines TRBV9 with TRBJ2-3; 11 nucleotides align to TRBD1. This CDR3 contains 15 residues. The ends lost 1 base at V and 5 bases at J; junction bases unmatched: 3. The germline V gene encodes CDR1 SGDLS and CDR2 YYNGEE. The CDR3 reads CASSVLGTGGDTQYF. CDR3 DNA: TGTGCCAGCAGCGTACTCGGGACAGGGGGAGATACGCAGTATTTT.

The genes are TRBV4-1 and TRBJ1-5; 8 nucleotides line up with TRBD1. The CDR3 is 16 amino acids. V lost 4 bases to trimming and J lost 0 bases; unmatched junction nucleotides: 5. CDR1 is MGHRA, CDR2 YSYEKL, per germline. The CDR3 DNA reads TGCGCCAGCAGCCCGACAGGGGCAAATAGCAATCAGCCCCAGCATTTT. Amino acid sequence: CASSPTGANSNQPQHF.

V is TRBV9 and J is TRBJ2-1; D uncertain. Germline V gene lookup returns CDR1 SGDLS and CDR2 YYNGEE. V was trimmed by 3 bases and J by 7 bases, leaving 8 bases between them. This CDR3 is 12 amino acids long. CDR3 sequence: CASSGFGNEQFF. The CDR3 DNA sequence: TGTGCCAGCAGCGGATTCGGTAATGAGCAGTTCTTC.

CDR3 DNA: TGTGCCAGCAGTTTAGGGCCCTACACAGGATACTTCACCTTCGATGGCTACACCTTC. Amino acids: CASSLGPYTGYFTFDGYTF. V gene TRBV27 combines with J gene TRBJ1-2, with D perhaps TRBD1 (5 bases). The V gene lost 2 bases and the J gene lost 6 bases, with 28 bases spanning the gap. The V gene's germline CDR1 is MNHEY and CDR2 SMNVEV (reference sequence). This CDR3 is built from 19 residues.

This chain connects TRBV30 to TRBJ1-2; D unclear. The V end lost 5 bases, the J end lost 4 bases, and 8 bases lay between the germline ends. The CDR3 is 11 amino acids. CDR1 is GTSNPN, CDR2 SVGIG, per germline (reference sequence). The CDR3 loop reads CAWRVGYGYTF. The DNA for the CDR3 is TGTGCCTGGCGAGTTGGCTATGGCTACACCTTC. The entire variable domain, with the rest obtained from reference TRBV30 and TRBJ1-2, is as follows: SQTIHQWPATLVQPVGSPLSLECTVEGTSNPNLYWYRQAAGRGLQLLFYSVGIGQISSEVPQNLSASRPQDRQFILSSKKLLLSDSGFYLCAWRVGYGYTFGSGTRLTVV.

The chain recombines TRBV6-1 with TRBJ1-2; D might be TRBD1 (5 bases). Germline CDR1 is MNHNS and CDR2 is SASEGT. Trimming stripped 0 bases from V and 5 bases from J, with 7 bases between. The length of the CDR3 is 13 residues. CDR3 sequence (DNA): TGTGCCAGCAGTGAAGCGGGGCAATATGGCTACACCTTC. Translated, it gives CASSEAGQYGYTF.

The rearrangement links TRBV27 to TRBJ1-1; possible D gene TRBD1, 5 bases. The CDR3 spans 15 residues. Trimming stripped 6 bases from V and 1 base from J, with 15 bases between. Germline-derived CDR1 and CDR2 are MNHEY and SMNVEV (reference sequence). The DNA of the CDR3 is TGTGCCAGCAGAAGAGGGGCGGGGAGGAACACTGAAGCTTTCTTT. It codes for CASRRGAGRNTEAFF.

This sequence joins TRBV5-1 and TRBJ2-2; 8 nucleotides match TRBD1. V lost 4 bases to trimming and J lost 1 base; unmatched junction nucleotides: 6. Germline V gene lookup returns CDR1 SGHRS and CDR2 YFSETQ. The CDR3 loop spans 16 amino acids. The CDR3: CASSLVGQGNTGELFF. As DNA, the CDR3 is TGCGCCAGCAGCCTGGTAGGACAGGGGAACACCGGGGAGCTGTTTTTT. The complete variable domain, with remaining parts taken from reference TRBV5-1 and TRBJ2-2, reads KAGVTQTPRYLIKTRGQQVTLSCSPISGHRSVSWYQQTPGQGLQFLFEYFSETQRNKGNFPGRFSGRQFSNSRSEMNVSTLELGDSALYLCASSLVGQGNTGELFFGEGSRLTVL.

CDR3 sequence: CATSDTNGRNTEAFF. In nucleotides, the CDR3 is TGTGCCACCAGTGACACTAACGGTCGGAACACTGAAGCTTTCTTT. V gene TRBV24-1 combines with J gene TRBJ1-1; D is uncertain. Germline lookup yields CDR1 KGHDR and CDR2 SFDVKD. Between the trimmed V and J ends, which lost 4 bases and 1 base, there was a span of 12 bases. The CDR3 runs to 15 residues.

This clone came up once. The chain links TRBV27 to TRBJ1-2; 12 bases agree with TRBD1. The CDR3 covers 15 residues. The germline CDR1 and CDR2 sequences are MNHEY and SMNVEV (reference sequence). V was clipped by 1 base and J by 7 bases; unmatched bases: 4. The CDR3 DNA reads as TGTGCCAGCAGTTTATGGGACAGGGGGCTAAGTGGCTACACCTTC. Translating gives CASSLWDRGLSGYTF.

This clone was counted a single time. This same CDR3 is encoded by further DNA sequences in the sample. This chain connects TRBV5-1 to TRBJ2-2, with D unresolved. Trimming stripped 0 bases from V and 0 bases from J, with 6 bases between. The CDR3 is 15 amino acids. CDR1 and CDR2 from the germline V gene are SGHRS and YFSETQ. The CDR3 DNA is TGCGCCAGCAGCTTGGACAGACCGAACACCGGGGAGCTGTTTTTT. This sequence encodes CASSLDRPNTGELFF.

The V and J genes are TRBV9 and TRBJ2-5; 9 nucleotides align to TRBD2. This CDR3 has 16 amino acids. Germline lookup yields CDR1 SGDLS and CDR2 YYNGEE. V trimming: 0 bases; J trimming: 4 bases; junction bases outside the gene matches: 7. This CDR3 is CASSVGASGVAETQYF. CDR3 sequence (DNA): TGTGCCAGCAGCGTAGGCGCTAGCGGGGTGGCAGAGACCCAGTACTTC. Based on the CDR3 plus reference TRBV9 and TRBJ2-5, the full variable domain is DSGVTQTPKHLITATGQRVTLRCSPRSGDLSVYWYQQSLDQGLQFLIQYYNGEERAKGNILERFSAQQFPDLHSELNLSSLELGDSALYFCASSVGASGVAETQYFGPGTRLLVL.

The J gene is TRBJ1-2, the V gene TRBV5-4, with TRBD1 matching 8 bases. Germline V gene data show CDR1 as SGHNT and CDR2 as YYREEE (reference sequence). CDR3 length: 15 amino acids. The ends lost 4 bases at V and 4 bases at J; junction bases unmatched: 9. The CDR3 loop reads CASSRGSDRGYGYTF. CDR3 in DNA: TGTGCCAGCAGCCGGGGATCCGACAGGGGCTATGGCTACACCTTC.

This chain uses TRBV30 with TRBJ1-6; 7 positions agree with TRBD1. The CDR3 loop spans 16 amino acids. J was trimmed by 8 bases and V by 0 bases; bases with no gene match: 10. Germline CDR1 and CDR2: GTSNPN and SVGIG (reference sequence). CDR3 sequence (DNA): TGTGCCTGGAGTGTTTCCCTCACAGGGGCGCATTCACCCCTCCACTTT. Translation gives CAWSVSLTGAHSPLHF.

V and J are TRBV3-1 (or the pseudogene TRBV3-2) and TRBJ1-1; D remains unclear. This CDR3 region has 14 residues. Germline CDR1 and CDR2: LGHDT and YNNKEL (reference sequence). The germline V and J ends were trimmed by 2 bases and 2 bases, with 9 bases remaining between them. The DNA for the CDR3 is TGTGCCAGCAGCCAAAAGGGAGACAACACTGAAGCTTTCTTT. Translation: CASSQKGDNTEAFF.

The chain links TRBV29-1 to TRBJ2-1; D is possibly TRBD2 (5 bases). The germline V and J ends were trimmed by 7 bases and 5 bases, with 12 bases remaining between them. The CDR3 runs to 12 residues. The V gene's germline CDR1 is SQVTM and CDR2 ANQGSEA. The CDR3 sequence is CSAYPGNNEQFF. The CDR3 coding sequence is TGCAGCGCCTACCCGGGAAACAATGAGCAGTTCTTC.

This clone was seen a handful of times. Other nucleotide sequences in the sample specify the same CDR3. The rearrangement joins TRBV29-1 to TRBJ1-1, with 7 bases that match TRBD1. The CDR3 spans 13 residues. From germline, CDR1 is SQVTM and CDR2 ANQGSEA. The V gene end was trimmed by 3 bases and the J gene end by 0 bases; junction bases not matched to a gene: 1. CDR3 in DNA: TGCAGCGTTGAGGGACAGTTGAACACTGAAGCTTTCTTT. Amino acids: CSVEGQLNTEAFF.

The rearrangement uses TRBV21-1 and TRBJ2-7; TRBD1, as called in the table, went unchecked against the DNA. TRBV21-1 is recorded as a pseudogene. There are 11 residues in the CDR3. The CDR3 sequence: CASSNWHEQYF. The CDR3 coding sequence is TGTGCCAGCAGCAATTGGCACGAGCAGTACTTC.

The V and J genes are TRBV15 and TRBJ2-7, with a weak D call TRBD2 (5 bases). The CDR3 is 15 amino acids. V lost 3 bases and J lost 0, with 12 bases in between. Germline CDR1 and CDR2: LNHNV and YYDKDF (reference sequence). As DNA, the CDR3 is TGTGCCACCAGCAGGCAAAGAGGGAGCTCCTACGAGCAGTACTTC. It translates to CATSRQRGSSYEQYF.

CDR3 sequence (DNA): TGTGCCAGCAGTCCTCTGGACAGGGATCCTGGAAACACCATATATTTT. It encodes CASSPLDRDPGNTIYF. The V gene is TRBV28, the J gene TRBJ1-3, with 8 bases that match TRBD1. Germline lookup yields CDR1 MDHEN and CDR2 SYDVKM. V shed 5 bases, J shed 2 bases, and the junction held 8 bases outside the gene matches. The CDR3 extends over 16 amino acids.

This sequence joins TRBV3-1 (or the pseudogene TRBV3-2) and TRBJ2-1; a weak D match, TRBD2 (6 bases). The ends were cut back, 1 base at V and 7 bases at J, with 17 bases in the middle. Germline-derived CDR1 and CDR2 are LGHDT and YNNKEL (reference sequence). This CDR3 is built from 16 residues. CDR3 sequence reads: CASSQGLFGGGNEQFF. The DNA for the CDR3 is TGTGCCAGCAGCCAAGGCCTATTCGGGGGTGGGAATGAGCAGTTCTTC.

The gene calls are TRBV2 and TRBJ2-5; 12 positions agree with TRBD2. Germline V gives CDR1 SNHLY, CDR2 FYNNEI. J was trimmed by 2 bases and V by 4 bases; bases with no gene match: 5. The CDR3 covers 16 residues. As DNA, the CDR3 is TGTGCCAGCAGTGGAGGACTAGCGGGGTTACAAGAGACCCAGTACTTC. This codes for CASSGGLAGLQETQYF.

The chain has TRBV19 and TRBJ2-5, with D possibly TRBD1 on 6 matching bases. V lost 6 bases, J lost 5 bases, and 13 bases lay in between. Germline CDR1 LNHDA, CDR2 SQIVND (reference sequence). The length of the CDR3 is 13 residues. This CDR3 is CASSLGGWETQYF. Written as DNA, the CDR3 is TGTGCCAGTAGCCTAGGGGGTTGGGAGACCCAGTACTTC. The full variable domain, in which reference TRBV19 and TRBJ2-5 provide the parts outside the CDR3, is DGGITQSPKYLFRKEGQNVTLSCEQNLNHDAMYWYRQDPGQGLRLIYYSQIVNDFQKGDIAEGYSVSREKKESFPLTVTSAQKNPTAFYLCASSLGGWETQYFGPGTRLLVL.

This chain joins TRBV5-1 and TRBJ2-7, with TRBD1 matching over 8 bases. The J segment lost 0 bases and the V segment lost 4 bases, leaving 9 bases of the junction unmatched. The CDR3 is 16 amino acids. CDR1 is SGHRS, CDR2 YFSETQ, per germline. In DNA form, the CDR3 reads TGCGCCAGCAGCCCCTGGGGGACAGGTGTCTCCTACGAGCAGTACTTC. Translated: CASSPWGTGVSYEQYF.

This clone was observed a few times. This chain links TRBV3-1 (or the pseudogene TRBV3-2) with TRBJ1-2, with D unresolved. The CDR3 contains 12 residues. The germline CDR1 and CDR2 sequences are LGHDT and YNNKEL (reference sequence). The germline V and J ends were trimmed by 4 bases and 1 base, with 4 bases remaining between them. The CDR3 reads CASSLGNYGYTF. The CDR3 nucleotides read TGTGCCAGCAGCCTCGGTAACTATGGCTACACCTTC.

The rearrangement uses TRBV9 and TRBJ2-7; D not resolved. The CDR3 is 17 residues long. V was trimmed by 3 bases and J by 3 bases, leaving 22 bases between them. CDR1 is SGDLS and CDR2 is YYNGEE in the germline V gene. The CDR3 nucleotides read TGTGCCAGCAGCGGGAGAACCTACCTGGGTCATAGCTACGAGCAGTACTTC. This codes for CASSGRTYLGHSYEQYF.

With respect to this clone: One junction end does not reproduce the germline sequence, and a read error may be involved. V usage is TRBV5-4 and J usage is TRBJ1-2; 8 bases map to TRBD1. Germline loops: CDR1 SGHNT, CDR2 YYREEE (reference sequence). The CDR3 sequence is 14 residues long. CDR3 protein: CASSGGGQVEPVPF. CDR3 nucleotides: TGTGCCAGCAGTGGGGGGGGACAGGTCGAGCCTGTCCCCTTC.